The clone carrying this T cell receptor beta chain was seen ten or more times. Its antigen remains unknown. From the 5' RACE reads, TCRdb called clonotypes with MiXCR, one entry per CDR3 protein. Among some 290,000 distinct CDR3 sequences listed, about 11% were seen once. The data were taken from a study of T cells after yellow fever vaccination. About the study: The authors prepared low-cell-number fractions using SMART-Seq v4 Ultra Low Input.

Findings and caveats of the study: Post-booster samples contained most primary-vaccination clones (approximately 96% CD4, 88% CD8). A secondary response was less intense yet reached its peak sooner, at day 5 versus 15.

V lost 2 bases and J lost 1; bases outside the gene matches: 11. The CDR3 has 18 residues. In germline, CDR1 is MNHNS, CDR2 SASEGT. Sequencing used CD4+ T cells sorted from PBMCs, obtained 45 days after the yellow fever booster vaccination. The TCR originated in a man between 18 and 35 years old who received the YFV17D yellow fever vaccine. J is TRBJ2-3 and V is TRBV6-1, with 8 positions matching TRBD2. In DNA form, the CDR3 reads TGTGCCAGCAGTGAATACAGCGGGGGCCCAGCTGGCACAGATACGCAGTATTTT. Amino acid sequence: CASSEYSGGPAGTDTQYF.